This T cell receptor (beta chain) was sequenced for a study of T cell changes during pregnancy in multiple sclerosis (dated by TCRdb to about 2019). As for the study more broadly: Changes in the T cell repertoire over the course of pregnancy were examined in this study in women with multiple sclerosis.

To note about this clone: It has no known antigen specificity. The input lacks base qualities; no much larger clone sits a single base away.

The method was the immunoSEQ multiplex PCR assay. TCRdb obtained this table from immuneACCESS and retained in-frame rearrangements with V and J assigned. These tables miss some clones; where compared with another copy, unresolved V genes account for less than half of the shortfall, and the remainder is unexplained. The table for this sample lists roughly 57,000 clones; around 89% of them were counted only once. The ten largest clones capture about 2.5% of the sample. The sample was peripheral blood, taken in the first trimester of pregnancy. The TCR comes from a female donor with multiple sclerosis, enrolled in a pregnancy study.

CDR3 protein: CASMRLGRGTEAFF. The DNA sequence is given as TGTGCCAGTATGAGACTGGGCAGGGGCACTGAAGCTTTCTTT. The sequence joins TRBV19 to TRBJ1-1, with TRBD1 as a weak D call on 6 bases. Measured from the cysteine to the phenylalanine, the CDR3 is 14 residues long. Only CDR3 DNA remains: 42 bases, in frame from the first base. V sheds 7 bases and J sheds 4 bases, leaving 16 bases between their ends. The germline V gene (reference sequence) gives CDR1 as LNHDA and CDR2 as SQIVND.